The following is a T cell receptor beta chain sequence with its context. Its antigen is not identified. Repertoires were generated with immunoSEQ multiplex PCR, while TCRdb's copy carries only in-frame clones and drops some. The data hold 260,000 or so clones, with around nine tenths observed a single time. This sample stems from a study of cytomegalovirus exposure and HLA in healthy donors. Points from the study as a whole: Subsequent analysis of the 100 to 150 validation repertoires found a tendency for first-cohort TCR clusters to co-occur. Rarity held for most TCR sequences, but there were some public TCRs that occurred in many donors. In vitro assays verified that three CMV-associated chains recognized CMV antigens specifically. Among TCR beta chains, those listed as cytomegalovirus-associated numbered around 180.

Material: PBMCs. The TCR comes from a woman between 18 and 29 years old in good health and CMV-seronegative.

In DNA, the CDR3 is TGTGCCAGCTCACCCACAGGGACCTTTGCAACTAATGAAAAACTGTTTTTT. It encodes CASSPTGTFATNEKLFF. The chain joins TRBV18 to TRBJ1-4, with D maybe TRBD1 (6 bases). With 3 bases removed from V and 0 bases from J, the gap between germline ends came to 14 bases. The germline gives CDR1 KGHSH, CDR2 LQKENI. The CDR3 length is 17 residues.